This TCR beta chain originates from a study of human T cells and chemical hapten exposure. Study summary: Diphenylcyclopropenone was administered weekly to the scalp of patients throughout the approximately 25-week study. Study-wide points: Patch test score was positively correlated with the counts of TCRs that had expanded at PT1.

With regard to this clonotype: Its antigen is unknown.

This CDR3 is 15 amino acids long. V was clipped by 5 bases and J by 4 bases; unmatched bases: 5. Germline V gene data show CDR1 as SGHTA and CDR2 as FQGNSA. The time point was: pre-sensitization, week 0. Documented treatment: therapeutic diphenylcyclopropenone sensitization with weekly scalp DPC. Individual cDNA molecules received unique molecular identifiers in the library. Source study methods: TCRs per sample had a median of around 98,000 and ranged from roughly 23,224 to 700,000. TCRdb ran MiXCR on the RACE reads and lists one entry per CDR3 protein. The V and J calls follow TCRdb's processing rather than the paper's. The sample carries 150,000 to 200,000 distinct CDR3 sequences, just under 30% recorded once.

The sequencing here drew on whole blood, taken in connection with sensitization to the hapten diphenylcyclopropenone (DPC). The receptor was isolated from a woman aged 30 to 39 with alopecia areata. Some clones in this sample may be carry-over from other donors' samples. The chain combines TRBV7-2 with TRBJ2-2; 9 bases align to TRBD1. CDR3 region: CASSRRQGGTGELFF. CDR3 in DNA: TGTGCCAGCAGCCGGCGACAGGGGGGCACCGGGGAGCTGTTTTTT.